These 14 T cell receptor beta chains were sequenced from one sample in a study of cytomegalovirus exposure and HLA in healthy donors. The method was immunoSEQ multiplex PCR; TCRdb's version includes in-frame clones alone and lacks a portion of them. The table lists about 190,000 clones, about 82% of them singletons. The specimen sequenced was PBMCs. The origin of the receptors is a woman between 18 and 29 years old in good health and CMV-seronegative.

This chain joins TRBV7-9 and TRBJ1-1, with 8 bases matching TRBD1. CDR3 length: 17 residues. Germline CDR1 SEHNR, CDR2 FQNEAQ (reference sequence). V dropped 5 bases and J dropped 4; count of bases not matched to a gene: 15. The CDR3 is CASSVGQGRPLGTEAFF. The CDR3 DNA sequence: TGTGCCAGCAGCGTCGGACAGGGACGACCTCTGGGCACTGAAGCTTTCTTT.

V and J are TRBV18 and TRBJ2-2; 9 bases fit TRBD2. CDR3 size: 16 residues. The V and J ends lost 6 bases and 1 base, in that order; junction bases with no gene match: 6. From germline, CDR1 is KGHSH and CDR2 LQKENI. For the CDR3, the DNA is TGTGCCAGCTCGTCGGGACTAGCCCAGAACACCGGGGAGCTGTTTTTT. It encodes CASSSGLAQNTGELFF.

This chain connects TRBV19 to TRBJ2-1, with 8 bases that match TRBD1. Germline V gene data show CDR1 as LNHDA and CDR2 as SQIVND (reference sequence). Trimming took 4 bases from V and 8 from J; bases not matched to a gene: 10. This CDR3 has 15 amino acids. CDR3 sequence: CASSTRTGTSDEQFF. The CDR3 DNA sequence: TGTGCCAGTAGTACCCGGACAGGGACGTCCGATGAGCAGTTCTTC.

The chain is built from TRBV7-2 and TRBJ2-7, with 7 nucleotides matching TRBD2. This CDR3 region has 14 residues. Trimming at V came to 3 bases and at J to 4 bases, leaving 6 bases not matched to a gene. Germline V lookup: CDR1 SGHTA, CDR2 FQGNSA. The CDR3: CASSFVAGEYEQYF. The CDR3 nucleotides read TGTGCCAGCAGCTTCGTGGCGGGGGAGTACGAGCAGTACTTC.

The count of this clone is one. The J gene is TRBJ1-1, the V gene TRBV7-9; possible D gene TRBD1, 5 bases. This CDR3 has 14 residues. Germline CDR1 SEHNR, CDR2 FQNEAQ (reference sequence). Trimming shortened V by 5 bases and J by 4 bases, and 14 bases separated the two germline ends. The CDR3 region is CASSDRSGGTEAFF. The CDR3 region has the DNA TGTGCCAGCAGCGATAGGTCCGGGGGCACTGAAGCTTTCTTT.

This sequence joins TRBV19 and TRBJ2-7; TRBD2 might be the D (6 bases). V shed 3 bases and J shed 3 bases, with 18 bases lying between them. Germline loops: CDR1 LNHDA, CDR2 SQIVND (reference sequence). This CDR3 has 16 amino acids. CDR3 DNA: TGTGCCAGTAGTATTGGGGGGACCCCAATCAACTACGAGCAGTACTTC. This codes for CASSIGGTPINYEQYF.

The chain employs TRBV5-4 and TRBJ2-5; weak D call: TRBD1 (6 bases). Trimming stripped 4 bases from V and 3 bases from J, with 19 bases between. CDR1 and CDR2 (germline): SGHNT, YYREEE (reference sequence). The CDR3 has 16 residues. CDR3 sequence: CASSLAWAGVKETQYF. As DNA, the CDR3 is TGTGCCAGCAGCCTAGCCTGGGCAGGGGTGAAAGAGACCCAGTACTTC.

To note about this clone: At one end, the junction sequence differs from germline, possibly due to a read error. This chain connects TRBV7-6 to TRBJ2-7, with D unclear. The CDR3 is 11 amino acids. Germline CDR1 SGHVS, CDR2 FNYEAQ. The CDR3 nucleotides read TGTGCCAGCGGCTTAGCCTCCGAGCAGTACTTC. Translated, it gives CASGLASEQYF.

The CDR3 nucleotides are TGTGCCAGCACCTACGGGGGGGGTCCCTCCTACGAGCAGTACTTC. Translating gives CASTYGGGPSYEQYF. The chain is built from TRBV27 and TRBJ2-7; TRBD2 matches at 8 bases. Trimming took 7 bases from V and 0 from J; bases not matched to a gene: 8. Per the germline V gene, CDR1 is MNHEY and CDR2 is SMNVEV (reference sequence). CDR3 length equals 15 residues.

V is TRBV9 and J is TRBJ1-2; no clear D. V gave up 4 bases and J gave up 0 bases, with 13 bases separating them. The germline V gene has CDR1 SGDLS and CDR2 YYNGEE. The CDR3 is made up of 15 amino acids. The CDR3 reads CASSPNRGTNYGYTF. Here the CDR3 DNA reads TGTGCCAGCAGCCCAAACCGGGGTACTAACTATGGCTACACCTTC.

The chain has TRBV11-2 and TRBJ2-1; D is uncertain. CDR1 and CDR2 (germline): SGHAT, FQNNGV. The V gene lost 0 bases and the J gene lost 7 bases, with 4 bases spanning the gap. This CDR3 contains 12 residues. This chain's CDR3 is CASSLEANEQFF. The DNA of the CDR3 is TGTGCCAGCAGCTTAGAAGCGAATGAGCAGTTCTTC.

The chain uses TRBV4-1 and TRBJ1-2, with 11 bases lining up with TRBD1. J gave up 7 bases and V 2 bases, and 6 bases lay outside the gene matches. The CDR3 loop spans 15 amino acids. CDR1 MGHRA and CDR2 YSYEKL come from the germline V gene. DNA of the CDR3: TGCGCCAGCAGCCAATTAGGACAGGGGGCGCGTGGCTACACCTTC. Translation: CASSQLGQGARGYTF.

V is TRBV29-1 and J is TRBJ1-4; a possible D gene is TRBD1 (6 bases). The germline gives CDR1 SQVTM, CDR2 ANQGSEA. CDR3 length: 17 residues. Trimming shortened V by 0 bases and J by 7 bases, and 21 bases separated the two germline ends. The CDR3 DNA reads TGCAGCGTTGAAGATCCGACCGGACAGTTTTTGGGTGAAAAACTGTTTTTT. Its protein is CSVEDPTGQFLGEKLFF.

The chain is built from TRBV10-3 and TRBJ1-5; D is undetermined. V lost 2 bases to trimming and J lost 2 bases, with 10 bases between them. The CDR3 loop spans 15 amino acids. Germline-derived CDR1 and CDR2 are ENHRY and SYGVKD. CDR3 loop: CAISEGGHGNQPQHF. CDR3 bases: TGTGCCATCAGTGAGGGAGGGCACGGCAATCAGCCCCAGCATTTT.